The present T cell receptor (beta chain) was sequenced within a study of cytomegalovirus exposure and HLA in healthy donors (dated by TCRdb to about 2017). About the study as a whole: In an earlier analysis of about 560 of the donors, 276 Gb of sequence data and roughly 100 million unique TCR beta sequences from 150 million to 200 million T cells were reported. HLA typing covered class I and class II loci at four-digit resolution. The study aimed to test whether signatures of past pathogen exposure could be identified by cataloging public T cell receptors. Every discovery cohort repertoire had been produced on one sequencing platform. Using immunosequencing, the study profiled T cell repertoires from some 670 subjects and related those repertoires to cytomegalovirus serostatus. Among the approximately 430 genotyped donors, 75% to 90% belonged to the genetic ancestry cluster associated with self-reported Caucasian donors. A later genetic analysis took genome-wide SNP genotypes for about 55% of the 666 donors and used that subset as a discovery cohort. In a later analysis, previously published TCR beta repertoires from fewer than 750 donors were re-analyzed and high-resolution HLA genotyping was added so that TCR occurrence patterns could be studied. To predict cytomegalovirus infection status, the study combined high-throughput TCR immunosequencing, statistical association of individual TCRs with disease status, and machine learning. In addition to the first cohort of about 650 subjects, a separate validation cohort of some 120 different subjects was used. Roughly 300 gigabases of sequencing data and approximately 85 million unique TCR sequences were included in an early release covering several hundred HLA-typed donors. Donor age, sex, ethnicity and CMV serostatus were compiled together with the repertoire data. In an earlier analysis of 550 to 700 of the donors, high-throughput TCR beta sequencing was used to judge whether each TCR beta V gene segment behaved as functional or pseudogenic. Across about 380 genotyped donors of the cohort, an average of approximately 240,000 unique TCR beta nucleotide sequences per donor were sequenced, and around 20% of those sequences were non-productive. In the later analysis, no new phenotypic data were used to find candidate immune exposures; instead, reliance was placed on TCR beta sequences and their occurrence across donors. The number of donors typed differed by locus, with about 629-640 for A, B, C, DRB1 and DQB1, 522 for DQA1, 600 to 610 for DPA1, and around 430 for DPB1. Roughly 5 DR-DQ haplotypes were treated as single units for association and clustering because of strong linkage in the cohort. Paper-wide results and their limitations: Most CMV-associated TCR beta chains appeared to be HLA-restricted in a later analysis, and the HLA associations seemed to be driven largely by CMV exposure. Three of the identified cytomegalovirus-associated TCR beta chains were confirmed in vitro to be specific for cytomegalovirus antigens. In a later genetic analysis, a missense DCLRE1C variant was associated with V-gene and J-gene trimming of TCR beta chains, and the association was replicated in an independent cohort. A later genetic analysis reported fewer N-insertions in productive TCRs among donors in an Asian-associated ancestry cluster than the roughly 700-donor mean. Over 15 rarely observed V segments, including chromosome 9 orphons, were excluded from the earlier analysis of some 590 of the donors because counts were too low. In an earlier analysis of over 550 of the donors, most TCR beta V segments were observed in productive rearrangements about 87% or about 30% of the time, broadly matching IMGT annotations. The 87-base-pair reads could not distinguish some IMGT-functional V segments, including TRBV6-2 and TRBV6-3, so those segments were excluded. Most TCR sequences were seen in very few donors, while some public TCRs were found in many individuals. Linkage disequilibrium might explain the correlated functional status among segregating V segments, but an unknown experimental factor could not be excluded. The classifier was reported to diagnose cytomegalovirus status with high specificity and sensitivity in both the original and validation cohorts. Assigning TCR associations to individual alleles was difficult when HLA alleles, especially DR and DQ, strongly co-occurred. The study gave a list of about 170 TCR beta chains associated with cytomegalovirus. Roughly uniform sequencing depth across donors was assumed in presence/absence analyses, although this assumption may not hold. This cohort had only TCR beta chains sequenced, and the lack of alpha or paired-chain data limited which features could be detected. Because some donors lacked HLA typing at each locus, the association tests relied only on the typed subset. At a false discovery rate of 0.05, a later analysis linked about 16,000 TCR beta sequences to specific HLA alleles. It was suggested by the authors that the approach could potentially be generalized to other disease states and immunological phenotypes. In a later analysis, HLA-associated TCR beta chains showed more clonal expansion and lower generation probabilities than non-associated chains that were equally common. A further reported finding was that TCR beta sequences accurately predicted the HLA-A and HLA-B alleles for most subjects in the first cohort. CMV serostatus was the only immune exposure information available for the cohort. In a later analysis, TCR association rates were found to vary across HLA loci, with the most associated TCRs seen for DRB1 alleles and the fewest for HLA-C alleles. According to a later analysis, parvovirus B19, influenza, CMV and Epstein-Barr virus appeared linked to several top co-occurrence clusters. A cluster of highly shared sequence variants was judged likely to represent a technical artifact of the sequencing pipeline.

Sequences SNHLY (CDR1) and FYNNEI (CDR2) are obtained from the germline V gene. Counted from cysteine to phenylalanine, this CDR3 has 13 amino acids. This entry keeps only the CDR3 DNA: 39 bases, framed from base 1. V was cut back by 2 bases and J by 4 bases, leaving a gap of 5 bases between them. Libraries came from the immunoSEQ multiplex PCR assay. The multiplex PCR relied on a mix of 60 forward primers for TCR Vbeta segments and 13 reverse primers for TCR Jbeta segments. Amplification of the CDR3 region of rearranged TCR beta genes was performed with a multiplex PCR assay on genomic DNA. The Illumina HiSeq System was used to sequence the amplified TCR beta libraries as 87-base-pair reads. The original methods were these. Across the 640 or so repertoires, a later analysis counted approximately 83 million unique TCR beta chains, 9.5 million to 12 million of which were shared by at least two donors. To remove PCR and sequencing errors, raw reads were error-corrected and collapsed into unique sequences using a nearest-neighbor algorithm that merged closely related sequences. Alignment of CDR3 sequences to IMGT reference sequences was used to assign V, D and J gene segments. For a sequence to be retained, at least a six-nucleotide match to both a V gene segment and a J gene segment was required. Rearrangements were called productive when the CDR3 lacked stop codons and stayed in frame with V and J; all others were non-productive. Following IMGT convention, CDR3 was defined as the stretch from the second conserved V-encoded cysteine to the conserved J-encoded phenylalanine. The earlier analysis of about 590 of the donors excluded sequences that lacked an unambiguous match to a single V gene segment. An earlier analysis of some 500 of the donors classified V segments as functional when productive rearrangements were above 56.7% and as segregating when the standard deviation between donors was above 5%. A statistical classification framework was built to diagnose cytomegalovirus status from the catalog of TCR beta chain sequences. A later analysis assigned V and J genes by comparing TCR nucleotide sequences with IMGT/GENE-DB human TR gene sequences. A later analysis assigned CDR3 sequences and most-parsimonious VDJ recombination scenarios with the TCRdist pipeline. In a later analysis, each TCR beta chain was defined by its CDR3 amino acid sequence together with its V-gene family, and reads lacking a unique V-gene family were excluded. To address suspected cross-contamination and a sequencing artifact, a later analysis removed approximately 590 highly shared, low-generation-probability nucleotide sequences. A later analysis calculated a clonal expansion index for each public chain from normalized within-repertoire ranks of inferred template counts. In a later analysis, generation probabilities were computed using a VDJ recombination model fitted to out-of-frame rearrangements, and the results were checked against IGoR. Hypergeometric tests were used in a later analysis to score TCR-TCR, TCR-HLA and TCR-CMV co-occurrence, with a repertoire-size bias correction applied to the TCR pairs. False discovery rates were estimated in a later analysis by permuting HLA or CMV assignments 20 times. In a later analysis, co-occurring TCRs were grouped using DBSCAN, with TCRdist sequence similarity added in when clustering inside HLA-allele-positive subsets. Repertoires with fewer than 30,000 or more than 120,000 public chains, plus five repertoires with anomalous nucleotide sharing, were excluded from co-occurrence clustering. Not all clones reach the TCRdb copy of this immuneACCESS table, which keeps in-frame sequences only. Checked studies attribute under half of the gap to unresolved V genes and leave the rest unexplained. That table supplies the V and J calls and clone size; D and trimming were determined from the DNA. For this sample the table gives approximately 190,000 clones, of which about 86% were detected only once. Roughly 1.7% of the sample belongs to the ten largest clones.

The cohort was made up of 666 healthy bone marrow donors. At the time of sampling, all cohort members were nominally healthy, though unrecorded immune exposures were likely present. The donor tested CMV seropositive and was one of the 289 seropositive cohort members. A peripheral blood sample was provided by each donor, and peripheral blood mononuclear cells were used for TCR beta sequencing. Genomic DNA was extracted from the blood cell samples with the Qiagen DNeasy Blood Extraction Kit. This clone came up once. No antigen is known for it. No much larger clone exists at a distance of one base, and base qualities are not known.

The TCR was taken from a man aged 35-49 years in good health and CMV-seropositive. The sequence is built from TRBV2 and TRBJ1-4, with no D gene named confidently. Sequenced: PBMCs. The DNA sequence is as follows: TGTGCCAGCAGTGAAACGGGTAATGAAAAACTGTTTTTT. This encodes CASSETGNEKLFF.